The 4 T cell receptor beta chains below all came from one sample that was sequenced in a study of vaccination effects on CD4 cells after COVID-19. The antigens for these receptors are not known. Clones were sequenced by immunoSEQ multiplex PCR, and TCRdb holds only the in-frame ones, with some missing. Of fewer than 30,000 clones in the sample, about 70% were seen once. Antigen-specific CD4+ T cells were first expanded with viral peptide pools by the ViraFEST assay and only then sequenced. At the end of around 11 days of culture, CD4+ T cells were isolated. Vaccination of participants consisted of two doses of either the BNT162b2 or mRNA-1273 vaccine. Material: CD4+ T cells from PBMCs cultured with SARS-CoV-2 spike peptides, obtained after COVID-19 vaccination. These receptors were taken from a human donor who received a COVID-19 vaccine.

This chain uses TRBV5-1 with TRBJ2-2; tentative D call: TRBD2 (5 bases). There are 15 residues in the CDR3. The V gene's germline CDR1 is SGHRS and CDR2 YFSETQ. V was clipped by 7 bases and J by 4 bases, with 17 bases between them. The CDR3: CASAPRGPTTGELFF. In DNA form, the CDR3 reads TGCGCCAGCGCCCCCCGAGGGCCGACCACCGGGGAGCTGTTTTTT. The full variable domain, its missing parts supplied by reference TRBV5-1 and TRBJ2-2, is KAGVTQTPRYLIKTRGQQVTLSCSPISGHRSVSWYQQTPGQGLQFLFEYFSETQRNKGNFPGRFSGRQFSNSRSEMNVSTLELGDSALYLCASAPRGPTTGELFFGEGSRLTVL.

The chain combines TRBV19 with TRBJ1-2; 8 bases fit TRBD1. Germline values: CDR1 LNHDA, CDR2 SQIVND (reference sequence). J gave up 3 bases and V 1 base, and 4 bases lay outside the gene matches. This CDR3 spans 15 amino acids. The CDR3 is CASSIGQGAYYGYTF. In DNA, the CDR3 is TGTGCCAGTAGTATAGGCCAGGGGGCCTACTATGGCTACACCTTC.

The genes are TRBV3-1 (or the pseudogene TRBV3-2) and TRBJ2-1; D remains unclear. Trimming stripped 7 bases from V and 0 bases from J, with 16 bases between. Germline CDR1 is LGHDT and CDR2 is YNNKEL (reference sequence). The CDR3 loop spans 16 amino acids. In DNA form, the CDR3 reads TGTGCCAGCAACGAAGGGAAAAGTTTCTCCTACAATGAGCAGTTCTTC. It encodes CASNEGKSFSYNEQFF.

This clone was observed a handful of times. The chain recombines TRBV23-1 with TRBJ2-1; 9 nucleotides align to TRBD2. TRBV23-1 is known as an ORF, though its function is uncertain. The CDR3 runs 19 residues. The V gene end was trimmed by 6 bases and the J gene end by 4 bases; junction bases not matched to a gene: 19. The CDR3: CASRQPRPTAGGTYNEQFF. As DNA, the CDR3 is TGCGCCAGCAGACAACCCAGACCTACAGCGGGAGGAACTTACAATGAGCAGTTCTTC.